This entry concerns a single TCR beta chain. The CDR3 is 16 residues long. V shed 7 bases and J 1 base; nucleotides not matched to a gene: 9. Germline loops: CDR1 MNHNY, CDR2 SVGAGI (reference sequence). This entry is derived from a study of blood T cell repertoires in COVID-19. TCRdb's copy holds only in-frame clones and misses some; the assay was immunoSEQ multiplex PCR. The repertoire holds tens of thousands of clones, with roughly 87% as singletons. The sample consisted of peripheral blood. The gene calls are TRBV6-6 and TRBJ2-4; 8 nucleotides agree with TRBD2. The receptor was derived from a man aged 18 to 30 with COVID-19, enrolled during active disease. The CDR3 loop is CASILGGGNAKNIQYF. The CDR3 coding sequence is TGTGCCAGCATCCTGGGCGGGGGGAATGCCAAAAACATTCAGTACTTC.